This T cell receptor (beta chain) was identified in a study of PD-L1 blockade in urothelial cancer. Study summary: Bladder-origin urothelial cancer in males described about 90% of the 29 patients.

The repertoire was sequenced with immunoSEQ multiplex PCR; TCRdb's copy has only in-frame clones and lacks some. There are some 19,000 clones in the sample; about 80% occur only once, and about 1.7% lies in the top ten. Stated time point: peripheral blood 6 weeks after treatment start. This clone is a singleton in its sample. The CDR3 is 14 amino acids. Germline CDR1 reads SGHRS; CDR2 reads YFSETQ. V was clipped by 0 bases and J by 5 bases; unmatched bases: 4. The V gene is TRBV5-1, the J gene TRBJ1-1; 7 bases match TRBD1. The receptor was derived from a man aged 45-60 years with urothelial cancer. Sequenced material: PBMCs, taken around atezolizumab (anti-PD-L1) treatment. CDR3 region: CASSLGQGRTEAFF. The CDR3 bases are TGCGCCAGCAGCTTGGGACAGGGTCGGACTGAAGCTTTCTTT.